One T cell receptor beta chain is described in this entry. Its antigen is unidentified. The data derive from a study of cytomegalovirus exposure and HLA in healthy donors. Regarding the study as a whole: With high specificity and sensitivity, the classifier reportedly diagnosed cytomegalovirus status. First-cohort TCR clusters tended to co-occur in the 130 or so validation repertoires, a later analysis found. Cytomegalovirus association was assigned to 170 or so TCR beta chains.

Clones were read by immunoSEQ multiplex PCR, and TCRdb kept only the in-frame ones, dropping some. The sample includes roughly 220,000 clones, about nine tenths seen only once; the top ten take around 1.1%. The receptor's source is a woman between 18 and 30 years old in good health and CMV-seronegative. Sequences were obtained from PBMCs.

CDR3 protein: CASSIDQAASSPLHF. The CDR3 DNA follows: TGTGCCAGTAGTATAGATCAGGCAGCCAGTTCACCCCTCCACTTT. The J gene is TRBJ1-6, the V gene TRBV19; D is unclear. The CDR3 loop spans 15 amino acids. The germline gives CDR1 LNHDA, CDR2 SQIVND (reference sequence). Trimming stripped 0 bases from V and 9 bases from J, with 12 bases between.